These 13 T cell receptor beta chains were sequenced from one sample in a study of blood T cell repertoires in COVID-19. Method: immunoSEQ multiplex PCR; TCRdb's copy keeps in-frame clones and lacks some. This repertoire shows 40,000 to 50,000 clones, around 90% found once; its top ten account for roughly 6%. The source material was peripheral blood. Receptors originate from a man aged 65-85 years with active COVID-19.

The chain joins TRBV10-3 to TRBJ2-3, with 10 positions matching TRBD2. V trimming: 0 bases; J trimming: 2 bases; junction bases outside the gene matches: 5. There are 17 residues in the CDR3. Germline loops: CDR1 ENHRY, CDR2 SYGVKD. CDR3 DNA: TGTGCCATCAGTGAGTCCGGGGGGACTAGCGCCACAGATACGCAGTATTTT. As protein: CAISESGGTSATDTQYF.

J is TRBJ1-2 and V is TRBV4-3; no clear D gene. There are 13 residues in the CDR3. The V gene lost 1 base and the J gene lost 8 bases, with 11 bases spanning the gap. Germline CDR1 and CDR2: LGHNA and YSLEER. The CDR3 region is CASSQGWGEGYTF. Here the CDR3 DNA reads TGCGCCAGCAGCCAAGGTTGGGGAGAAGGCTACACCTTC.

The CDR3 spells CASSPTVQGVTFGNTIYF. CDR3 DNA: TGTGCCAGCAGCCCCACCGTGCAGGGGGTTACGTTCGGAAACACCATATATTTT. V is TRBV9 and J is TRBJ1-3; 7 nucleotides align to TRBD1. CDR1 and CDR2 from the germline V gene are SGDLS and YYNGEE. The CDR3 consists of 18 residues. J gave up 4 bases and V 4 bases, and 17 bases lay outside the gene matches.

V and J are TRBV18 and TRBJ2-1; D possibly corresponds to TRBD1 (5 bases). Germline V CDR1 and CDR2: KGHSH, LQKENI. V was cut by 2 bases and J by 8 bases, with 13 bases left in between. The CDR3 consists of 14 residues. CDR3 residues: CASSPRQGRDEQFF. CDR3 nucleotide sequence: TGTGCCAGCTCACCAAGGCAGGGTAGGGATGAGCAGTTCTTC.

This chain uses TRBV7-9 with TRBJ2-7; a possible D gene is TRBD1 (5 bases). The CDR3 totals 12 residues. The germline gives CDR1 SEHNR, CDR2 FQNEAQ (reference sequence). V was clipped by 5 bases and J by 3 bases, with 8 bases between them. The CDR3: CASSIDSYEQYF. The CDR3 region has the DNA TGTGCCAGCAGCATAGACAGCTACGAGCAGTACTTC.

The chain employs TRBV5-1 and TRBJ1-2, with 8 bases lining up with TRBD1. This CDR3 comprises 12 residues. The V segment lost 5 bases and the J segment 8 bases; nucleotides outside the gene matches: 5. The germline CDR1 and CDR2 sequences are SGHRS and YFSETQ. The CDR3 is CASSHDRGGYTF. The CDR3 DNA reads as TGCGCCAGCAGTCACGACAGGGGAGGCTACACCTTC.

The chain combines TRBV6-2 or TRBV6-3 with TRBJ2-2; D might be TRBD1 (5 bases). Trimming took off 6 bases at V and 6 bases at J, with 14 bases between the two ends. The CDR3 is made up of 14 amino acids. From germline, CDR1 is MNHEY and CDR2 SVGEGT. This CDR3 reads CASSSTRVSGELFF. In DNA form, the CDR3 reads TGTGCCAGCAGCAGTACCAGGGTTTCCGGGGAGCTGTTTTTT.

The rearrangement links TRBV6-5 to TRBJ2-2, with a possible D match to TRBD2 (5 bases). CDR1 and CDR2 (germline): MNHEY, SVGAGI. The CDR3 has 15 residues. Trimming took 5 bases from V and 6 from J, leaving 16 bases between them. The CDR3 region has the DNA TGTGCCAGCAGTACCCCCGGCCAGAGGGCCGGGGAGCTGTTTTTT. This translates into CASSTPGQRAGELFF.

The J gene is TRBJ2-2, the V gene TRBV19, with a possible D match to TRBD2 (6 bases). Germline V CDR1 and CDR2: LNHDA, SQIVND (reference sequence). There are 13 residues in the CDR3. The V end was cut by 5 bases, the J end by 7 bases, with 11 bases between. The CDR3 DNA is TGTGCCAGTAGTTCACTAGCTAGCGGGGAGCTGTTTTTT. Amino acids: CASSSLASGELFF. Full variable domain (rest looked up from reference TRBV19 and TRBJ2-2): DGGITQSPKYLFRKEGQNVTLSCEQNLNHDAMYWYRQDPGQGLRLIYYSQIVNDFQKGDIAEGYSVSREKKESFPLTVTSAQKNPTAFYLCASSSLASGELFFGEGSRLTVL.

This chain connects TRBV2 to TRBJ2-1, with D perhaps matching TRBD1 (6 bases). The germline V and J ends were trimmed by 4 bases and 5 bases, with 12 bases remaining between them. CDR3 length equals 14 residues. Germline V gives CDR1 SNHLY, CDR2 FYNNEI. The DNA for the CDR3 is TGTGCCAGCAGTGCGCAGGGGTATAACAATGAGCAGTTCTTC. This translates into CASSAQGYNNEQFF.

The chain recombines TRBV6-1 with TRBJ2-3, with D possibly matching TRBD1 (8 bases). V was trimmed by 2 bases and J by 3 bases, leaving 18 bases between them. Germline-derived CDR1 and CDR2 are MNHNS and SASEGT. This CDR3 has 17 amino acids. CDR3 sequence reads: CASSENIGQGGTDTQYF. In DNA, the CDR3 is TGTGCCAGCAGTGAAAACATAGGACAGGGAGGGACAGATACGCAGTATTTT.

The chain links TRBV7-2 to TRBJ2-7; D is unclear. Looked up from germline, CDR1 is SGHTA and CDR2 is FQGNSA. Trimming took 2 bases from V and 4 from J, leaving 3 bases between them. CDR3 length: 11 residues. In nucleotides, the CDR3 is TGTGCCAGCAGCTTACAATACGAGCAGTACTTC. Protein sequence: CASSLQYEQYF.

This sequence joins TRBV24-1 and TRBJ2-1, with D unclear. This CDR3 has 15 amino acids. The ends were cut back, 9 bases at V and 0 bases at J, with 14 bases in the middle. Germline V lookup: CDR1 KGHDR, CDR2 SFDVKD. As DNA, the CDR3 is TGTGCCACCCAATCTAAGTTTAGCTCCTACAATGAGCAGTTCTTC. Translated: CATQSKFSSYNEQFF.